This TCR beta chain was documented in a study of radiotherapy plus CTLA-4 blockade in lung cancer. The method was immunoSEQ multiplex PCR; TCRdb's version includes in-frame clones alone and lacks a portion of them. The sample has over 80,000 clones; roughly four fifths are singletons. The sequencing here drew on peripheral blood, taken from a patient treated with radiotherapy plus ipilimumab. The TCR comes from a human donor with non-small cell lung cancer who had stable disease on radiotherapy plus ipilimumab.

The CDR3 region is CASSLVAGGALNTEAFF. The DNA of the CDR3 is TGTGCCAGCAGCTTAGTAGCCGGGGGGGCCTTGAACACTGAAGCTTTCTTT. The gene calls are TRBV7-8 and TRBJ1-1; possibly TRBD1 for D (6 bases). The CDR3 sequence is 17 residues long. Between the trimmed V and J ends, which lost 1 base and 0 bases, there was a span of 15 bases. The germline V gene encodes CDR1 SGHVS and CDR2 FQNEAQ.